The entry below describes one T cell receptor (beta chain). The junction shows a germline mismatch at one end, possibly a read error. The identical CDR3 is also encoded by other nucleotide sequences in the sample. The V gene's germline CDR1 is MNHEY and CDR2 SVGEGT. The CDR3 extends over 14 amino acids. The data derive from a study of blood T cell repertoires in COVID-19. Across the study: T cells, B-cell-depleted T cells, or PBMCs supplied cDNA or gDNA.

In the study's own analysis: Amplified reference gene primers provided the basis for estimating nucleated cell counts. TCRdb's copy holds only in-frame clones and misses some; the assay was immunoSEQ multiplex PCR. V and J calls and clone size come straight from that table; D and trimming were deduced from the DNA. The profile covers more than 300,000 clones, with nearly 90% appearing a single time and roughly 1% taken by the ten largest. The receptor was derived from a woman between 35 and 50 years old with COVID-19, enrolled during active disease. Sequencing was performed on peripheral blood. The rearrangement joins TRBV6-2 or TRBV6-3 to TRBJ2-7; 7 bases are a match to TRBD2. Written as DNA, the CDR3 is TGTGCCAGTAGTTACTCGACGGGGGGTTACGAGCAGTACTTC. This sequence encodes CASSYSTGGYEQYF.